The 11 T cell receptor beta chains below were found in one sample sequenced in a study of CD8 T cells in Susac syndrome. RNA amounts of about 0.5 to 1 ug underwent reverse transcription with random hexamers. TCRdb passed the immunoSEQ multiplex PCR reads through MiXCR, listing each CDR3 protein once. The sample lists about 150,000 distinct CDR3 sequences; nearly 97% were seen once. Material for sequencing was CD8+ T cells from PBMCs. The receptors derive from a human donor with multiple sclerosis.

This clonotype was recorded only once. The chain couples TRBV30 to TRBJ2-1, with TRBD2 identical over 10 bases. V lost 3 bases and J lost 7; bases outside the gene matches: 9. CDR3 size: 15 residues. Germline CDR1 is GTSNPN and CDR2 is SVGIG (reference sequence). CDR3 protein: CAWRIRAGGRNEQFF. The CDR3 DNA is TGTGCCTGGAGAATCAGAGCGGGGGGGAGGAATGAGCAGTTCTTC.

The V gene is TRBV15, the J gene TRBJ2-3; 9 bases fit TRBD1. This CDR3 region has 18 residues. Looked up from germline, CDR1 is LNHNV and CDR2 is YYDKDF (reference sequence). J gave up 2 bases and V 6 bases, and 15 bases lay outside the gene matches. The DNA of the CDR3 is TGTGCCACCAGGAGGACAGGGGATTTCACACGCCCCACAGATACGCAGTATTTT. Its protein product is CATRRTGDFTRPTDTQYF. The full variable domain, rest sourced from reference TRBV15 and TRBJ2-3, is DAMVIQNPRYQVTQFGKPVTLSCSQTLNHNVMYWYQQKSSQAPKLLFHYYDKDFNNEADTPDNFQSRRPNTSFCFLDIRSPGLGDTAMYLCATRRTGDFTRPTDTQYFGPGTRLTVL.

CDR3 loop: CASSRWDRGNSPLHF. As DNA, the CDR3 is TGTGCCAGCAGCCGATGGGACAGGGGGAATTCACCCCTCCACTTT. The chain couples TRBV7-9 to TRBJ1-6; 11 bases are a match to TRBD1. Looked up from germline, CDR1 is SEHNR and CDR2 is FQNEAQ (reference sequence). V shed 5 bases and J 7 bases; nucleotides not matched to a gene: 4. The CDR3 totals 15 residues.

V is TRBV6-1 and J is TRBJ2-5; D is unresolved. The CDR3 contains 14 residues. The V and J ends lost 6 bases and 5 bases respectively, with 16 bases between them. Per the germline V gene, CDR1 is MNHNS and CDR2 is SASEGT. This CDR3 is CASRSGPMQETQYF. CDR3 coding DNA: TGTGCCAGCAGATCAGGACCCATGCAGGAGACCCAGTACTTC.

In this sample, this clonotype turned up once. The CDR3 protein is CASSFSHEQYF. CDR3 sequence (DNA): TGTGCCAGCAGTTTTTCCCACGAGCAGTACTTC. This chain links TRBV12-3 or TRBV12-4 with TRBJ2-7, with D uncertain. The germline V and J ends were trimmed by 3 bases and 5 bases, with 5 bases remaining between them. This CDR3 has 11 amino acids.

The J gene is TRBJ2-7, the V gene TRBV10-3; 7 bases map to TRBD1. Per germline, CDR1 ENHRY and CDR2 SYGVKD. The CDR3 is made up of 13 amino acids. V was pared by 5 bases and J by 1 base, with 2 bases of the junction left unmatched. CDR3 DNA: TGTGCCATCAGTCGACAGGGTTCCTACGAGCAGTACGTC. This sequence encodes CAISRQGSYEQYV.

CDR3 bases: TGTGCCTGGAGTGTAGAAGGCAGTTATGGCTACGAGCAGTACTTC. It yields the protein CAWSVEGSYGYEQYF. This chain uses TRBV30 with TRBJ2-7; no definite D call. V lost 0 bases to trimming and J lost 3 bases, with 15 bases between them. Germline V gene data show CDR1 as GTSNPN and CDR2 as SVGIG (reference sequence). The length of the CDR3 is 15 residues. The variable domain in full, completed from reference TRBV30 and TRBJ2-7, reads SQTIHQWPATLVQPVGSPLSLECTVEGTSNPNLYWYRQAAGRGLQLLFYSVGIGQISSEVPQNLSASRPQDRQFILSSKKLLLSDSGFYLCAWSVEGSYGYEQYFGPGTRLTVT.

This clonotype was seen a single time. The rearrangement uses TRBV12-3 or TRBV12-4 and TRBJ1-5; D is perhaps TRBD1 (6 bases). The V and J ends lost 6 bases and 2 bases respectively, with 11 bases between them. The CDR3 is 14 residues long. The CDR3 here is CASSTQGGNQPQHF. The CDR3 coding sequence is TGTGCCAGCAGCACACAGGGAGGCAATCAGCCCCAGCATTTT.

The rearrangement uses TRBV4-1 and TRBJ2-3; 11 positions agree with TRBD2. The CDR3 extends over 18 amino acids. CDR1 is MGHRA, CDR2 YSYEKL, per germline. The V and J ends lost 1 base and 0 bases, in that order; junction bases with no gene match: 6. This CDR3 is CASSQGSGGATSTDTQYF. The DNA of the CDR3 is TGCGCCAGCAGCCAAGGTAGCGGGGGGGCGACTAGCACAGATACGCAGTATTTT.

For the CDR3, the DNA is TGTGCCAGCCTAGGAGAACAGGGAGAAGCTTTCTTT. It encodes CASLGEQGEAFF. V and J are TRBV18 and TRBJ1-1; the D gene is possibly TRBD1 (6 bases). Germline V gene sequence: CDR1 KGHSH, CDR2 LQKENI. The CDR3 runs to 12 residues. V shed 8 bases and J shed 8 bases, with 15 bases lying between them.

This chain connects TRBV30 to TRBJ2-1; D possibly uses TRBD1 or TRBD2 (5 bases each). This CDR3 has 13 amino acids. The V end was cut by 2 bases, the J end by 2 bases, with 7 bases between. Germline CDR1 and CDR2: GTSNPN and SVGIG (reference sequence). The CDR3 DNA reads TGTGCCTGGAGTCGGGACGCCTACAATGAGCAGTTCTTC. Translation gives CAWSRDAYNEQFF.